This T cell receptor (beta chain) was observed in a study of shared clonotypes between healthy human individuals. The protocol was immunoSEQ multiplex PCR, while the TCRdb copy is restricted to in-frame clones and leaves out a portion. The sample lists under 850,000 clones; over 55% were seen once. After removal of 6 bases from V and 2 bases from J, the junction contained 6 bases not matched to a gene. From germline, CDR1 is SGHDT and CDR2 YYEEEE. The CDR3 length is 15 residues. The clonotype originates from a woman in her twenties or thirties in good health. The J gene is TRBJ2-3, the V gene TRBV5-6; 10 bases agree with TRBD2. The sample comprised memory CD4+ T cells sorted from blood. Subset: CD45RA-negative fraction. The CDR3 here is CASKGLAAVTDTQYF. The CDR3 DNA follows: TGTGCCAGCAAAGGACTAGCGGCCGTCACAGATACGCAGTATTTT.